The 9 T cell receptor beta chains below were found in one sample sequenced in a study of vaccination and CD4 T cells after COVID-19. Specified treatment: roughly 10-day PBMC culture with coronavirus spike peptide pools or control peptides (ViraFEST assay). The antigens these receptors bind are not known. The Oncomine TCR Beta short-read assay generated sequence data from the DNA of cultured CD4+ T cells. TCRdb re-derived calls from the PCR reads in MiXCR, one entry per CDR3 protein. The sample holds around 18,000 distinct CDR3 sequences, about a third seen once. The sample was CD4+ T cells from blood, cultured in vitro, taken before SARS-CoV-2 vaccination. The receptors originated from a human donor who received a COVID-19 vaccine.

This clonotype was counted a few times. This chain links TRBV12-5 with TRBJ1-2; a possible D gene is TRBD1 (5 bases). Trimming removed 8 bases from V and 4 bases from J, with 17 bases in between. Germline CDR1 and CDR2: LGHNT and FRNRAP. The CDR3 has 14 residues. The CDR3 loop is CASHGATPPYGYTF. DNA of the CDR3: TGTGCTAGTCATGGGGCGACGCCTCCCTATGGCTACACCTTC. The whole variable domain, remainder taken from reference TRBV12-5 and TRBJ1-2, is DARVTQTPRHKVTEMGQEVTMRCQPILGHNTVFWYRQTMMQGLELLAYFRNRAPLDDSGMPKDRFSAEMPDATLATLKIQPSEPRDSAVYFCASHGATPPYGYTFGSGTRLTVV.

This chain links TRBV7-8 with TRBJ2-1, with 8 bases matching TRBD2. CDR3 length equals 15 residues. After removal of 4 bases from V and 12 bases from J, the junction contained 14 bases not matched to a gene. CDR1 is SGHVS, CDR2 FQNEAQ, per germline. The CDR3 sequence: CASSSSELSGDGQFF. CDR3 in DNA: TGTGCCAGCAGCTCATCTGAGCTTAGCGGGGACGGGCAGTTCTTC.

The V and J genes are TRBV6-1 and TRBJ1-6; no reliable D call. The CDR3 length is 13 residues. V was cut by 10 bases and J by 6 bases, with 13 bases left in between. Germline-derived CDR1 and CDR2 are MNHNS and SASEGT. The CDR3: CATARRPNSPLHF. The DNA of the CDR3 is TGTGCCACCGCCAGACGGCCTAATTCACCCCTCCACTTT.

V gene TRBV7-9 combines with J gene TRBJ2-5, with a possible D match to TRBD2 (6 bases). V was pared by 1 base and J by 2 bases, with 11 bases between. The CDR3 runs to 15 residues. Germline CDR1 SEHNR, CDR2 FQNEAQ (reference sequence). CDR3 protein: CASSLVGRGQETQYF. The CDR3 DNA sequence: TGTGCCAGCAGCTTAGTCGGGCGGGGACAAGAGACCCAGTACTTC.

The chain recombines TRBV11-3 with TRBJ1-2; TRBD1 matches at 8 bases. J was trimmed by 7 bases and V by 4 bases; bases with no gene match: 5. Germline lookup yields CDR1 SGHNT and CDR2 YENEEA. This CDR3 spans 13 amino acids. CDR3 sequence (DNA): TGTGCCAGCAGCTCTCAGGGGGCCGGTGGCTACACCTTC. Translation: CASSSQGAGGYTF. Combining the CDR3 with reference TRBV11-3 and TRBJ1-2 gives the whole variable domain EAGVVQSPRYKIIEKKQPVAFWCNPISGHNTLYWYLQNLGQGPELLIRYENEEAVDDSQLPKDRFSAERLKGVDSTLKIQPAELGDSAVYLCASSSQGAGGYTFGSGTRLTVV.

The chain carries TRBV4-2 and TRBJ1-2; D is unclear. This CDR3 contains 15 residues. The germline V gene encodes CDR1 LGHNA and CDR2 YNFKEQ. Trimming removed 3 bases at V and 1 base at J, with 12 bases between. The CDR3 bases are TGTGCCAGCAGCCAGAGGGTACAGCTTAACTATGGCTACACCTTC. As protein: CASSQRVQLNYGYTF.

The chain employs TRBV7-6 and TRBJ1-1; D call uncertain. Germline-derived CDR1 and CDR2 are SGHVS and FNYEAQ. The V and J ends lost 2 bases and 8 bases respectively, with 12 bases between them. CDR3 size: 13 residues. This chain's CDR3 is CASSLFESHEAFF. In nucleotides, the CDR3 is TGTGCCAGCAGCTTATTTGAGAGCCACGAAGCTTTCTTT.

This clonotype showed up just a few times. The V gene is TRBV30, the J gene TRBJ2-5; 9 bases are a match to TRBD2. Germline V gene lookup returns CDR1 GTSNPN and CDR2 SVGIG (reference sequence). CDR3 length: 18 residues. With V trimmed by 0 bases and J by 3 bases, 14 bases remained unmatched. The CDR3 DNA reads TGTGCCTGGAGTGTACTAGGTGAAAGCGGGGGGAACGAAGAGACCCAGTACTTC. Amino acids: CAWSVLGESGGNEETQYF.

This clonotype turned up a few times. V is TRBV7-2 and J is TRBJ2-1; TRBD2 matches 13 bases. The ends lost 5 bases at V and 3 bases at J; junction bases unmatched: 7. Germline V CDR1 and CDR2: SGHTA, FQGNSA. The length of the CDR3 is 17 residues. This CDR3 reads CASSPRTSGGLYNEQFF. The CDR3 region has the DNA TGTGCCAGCAGCCCCCGGACTAGCGGGGGCCTCTACAATGAGCAGTTCTTC.